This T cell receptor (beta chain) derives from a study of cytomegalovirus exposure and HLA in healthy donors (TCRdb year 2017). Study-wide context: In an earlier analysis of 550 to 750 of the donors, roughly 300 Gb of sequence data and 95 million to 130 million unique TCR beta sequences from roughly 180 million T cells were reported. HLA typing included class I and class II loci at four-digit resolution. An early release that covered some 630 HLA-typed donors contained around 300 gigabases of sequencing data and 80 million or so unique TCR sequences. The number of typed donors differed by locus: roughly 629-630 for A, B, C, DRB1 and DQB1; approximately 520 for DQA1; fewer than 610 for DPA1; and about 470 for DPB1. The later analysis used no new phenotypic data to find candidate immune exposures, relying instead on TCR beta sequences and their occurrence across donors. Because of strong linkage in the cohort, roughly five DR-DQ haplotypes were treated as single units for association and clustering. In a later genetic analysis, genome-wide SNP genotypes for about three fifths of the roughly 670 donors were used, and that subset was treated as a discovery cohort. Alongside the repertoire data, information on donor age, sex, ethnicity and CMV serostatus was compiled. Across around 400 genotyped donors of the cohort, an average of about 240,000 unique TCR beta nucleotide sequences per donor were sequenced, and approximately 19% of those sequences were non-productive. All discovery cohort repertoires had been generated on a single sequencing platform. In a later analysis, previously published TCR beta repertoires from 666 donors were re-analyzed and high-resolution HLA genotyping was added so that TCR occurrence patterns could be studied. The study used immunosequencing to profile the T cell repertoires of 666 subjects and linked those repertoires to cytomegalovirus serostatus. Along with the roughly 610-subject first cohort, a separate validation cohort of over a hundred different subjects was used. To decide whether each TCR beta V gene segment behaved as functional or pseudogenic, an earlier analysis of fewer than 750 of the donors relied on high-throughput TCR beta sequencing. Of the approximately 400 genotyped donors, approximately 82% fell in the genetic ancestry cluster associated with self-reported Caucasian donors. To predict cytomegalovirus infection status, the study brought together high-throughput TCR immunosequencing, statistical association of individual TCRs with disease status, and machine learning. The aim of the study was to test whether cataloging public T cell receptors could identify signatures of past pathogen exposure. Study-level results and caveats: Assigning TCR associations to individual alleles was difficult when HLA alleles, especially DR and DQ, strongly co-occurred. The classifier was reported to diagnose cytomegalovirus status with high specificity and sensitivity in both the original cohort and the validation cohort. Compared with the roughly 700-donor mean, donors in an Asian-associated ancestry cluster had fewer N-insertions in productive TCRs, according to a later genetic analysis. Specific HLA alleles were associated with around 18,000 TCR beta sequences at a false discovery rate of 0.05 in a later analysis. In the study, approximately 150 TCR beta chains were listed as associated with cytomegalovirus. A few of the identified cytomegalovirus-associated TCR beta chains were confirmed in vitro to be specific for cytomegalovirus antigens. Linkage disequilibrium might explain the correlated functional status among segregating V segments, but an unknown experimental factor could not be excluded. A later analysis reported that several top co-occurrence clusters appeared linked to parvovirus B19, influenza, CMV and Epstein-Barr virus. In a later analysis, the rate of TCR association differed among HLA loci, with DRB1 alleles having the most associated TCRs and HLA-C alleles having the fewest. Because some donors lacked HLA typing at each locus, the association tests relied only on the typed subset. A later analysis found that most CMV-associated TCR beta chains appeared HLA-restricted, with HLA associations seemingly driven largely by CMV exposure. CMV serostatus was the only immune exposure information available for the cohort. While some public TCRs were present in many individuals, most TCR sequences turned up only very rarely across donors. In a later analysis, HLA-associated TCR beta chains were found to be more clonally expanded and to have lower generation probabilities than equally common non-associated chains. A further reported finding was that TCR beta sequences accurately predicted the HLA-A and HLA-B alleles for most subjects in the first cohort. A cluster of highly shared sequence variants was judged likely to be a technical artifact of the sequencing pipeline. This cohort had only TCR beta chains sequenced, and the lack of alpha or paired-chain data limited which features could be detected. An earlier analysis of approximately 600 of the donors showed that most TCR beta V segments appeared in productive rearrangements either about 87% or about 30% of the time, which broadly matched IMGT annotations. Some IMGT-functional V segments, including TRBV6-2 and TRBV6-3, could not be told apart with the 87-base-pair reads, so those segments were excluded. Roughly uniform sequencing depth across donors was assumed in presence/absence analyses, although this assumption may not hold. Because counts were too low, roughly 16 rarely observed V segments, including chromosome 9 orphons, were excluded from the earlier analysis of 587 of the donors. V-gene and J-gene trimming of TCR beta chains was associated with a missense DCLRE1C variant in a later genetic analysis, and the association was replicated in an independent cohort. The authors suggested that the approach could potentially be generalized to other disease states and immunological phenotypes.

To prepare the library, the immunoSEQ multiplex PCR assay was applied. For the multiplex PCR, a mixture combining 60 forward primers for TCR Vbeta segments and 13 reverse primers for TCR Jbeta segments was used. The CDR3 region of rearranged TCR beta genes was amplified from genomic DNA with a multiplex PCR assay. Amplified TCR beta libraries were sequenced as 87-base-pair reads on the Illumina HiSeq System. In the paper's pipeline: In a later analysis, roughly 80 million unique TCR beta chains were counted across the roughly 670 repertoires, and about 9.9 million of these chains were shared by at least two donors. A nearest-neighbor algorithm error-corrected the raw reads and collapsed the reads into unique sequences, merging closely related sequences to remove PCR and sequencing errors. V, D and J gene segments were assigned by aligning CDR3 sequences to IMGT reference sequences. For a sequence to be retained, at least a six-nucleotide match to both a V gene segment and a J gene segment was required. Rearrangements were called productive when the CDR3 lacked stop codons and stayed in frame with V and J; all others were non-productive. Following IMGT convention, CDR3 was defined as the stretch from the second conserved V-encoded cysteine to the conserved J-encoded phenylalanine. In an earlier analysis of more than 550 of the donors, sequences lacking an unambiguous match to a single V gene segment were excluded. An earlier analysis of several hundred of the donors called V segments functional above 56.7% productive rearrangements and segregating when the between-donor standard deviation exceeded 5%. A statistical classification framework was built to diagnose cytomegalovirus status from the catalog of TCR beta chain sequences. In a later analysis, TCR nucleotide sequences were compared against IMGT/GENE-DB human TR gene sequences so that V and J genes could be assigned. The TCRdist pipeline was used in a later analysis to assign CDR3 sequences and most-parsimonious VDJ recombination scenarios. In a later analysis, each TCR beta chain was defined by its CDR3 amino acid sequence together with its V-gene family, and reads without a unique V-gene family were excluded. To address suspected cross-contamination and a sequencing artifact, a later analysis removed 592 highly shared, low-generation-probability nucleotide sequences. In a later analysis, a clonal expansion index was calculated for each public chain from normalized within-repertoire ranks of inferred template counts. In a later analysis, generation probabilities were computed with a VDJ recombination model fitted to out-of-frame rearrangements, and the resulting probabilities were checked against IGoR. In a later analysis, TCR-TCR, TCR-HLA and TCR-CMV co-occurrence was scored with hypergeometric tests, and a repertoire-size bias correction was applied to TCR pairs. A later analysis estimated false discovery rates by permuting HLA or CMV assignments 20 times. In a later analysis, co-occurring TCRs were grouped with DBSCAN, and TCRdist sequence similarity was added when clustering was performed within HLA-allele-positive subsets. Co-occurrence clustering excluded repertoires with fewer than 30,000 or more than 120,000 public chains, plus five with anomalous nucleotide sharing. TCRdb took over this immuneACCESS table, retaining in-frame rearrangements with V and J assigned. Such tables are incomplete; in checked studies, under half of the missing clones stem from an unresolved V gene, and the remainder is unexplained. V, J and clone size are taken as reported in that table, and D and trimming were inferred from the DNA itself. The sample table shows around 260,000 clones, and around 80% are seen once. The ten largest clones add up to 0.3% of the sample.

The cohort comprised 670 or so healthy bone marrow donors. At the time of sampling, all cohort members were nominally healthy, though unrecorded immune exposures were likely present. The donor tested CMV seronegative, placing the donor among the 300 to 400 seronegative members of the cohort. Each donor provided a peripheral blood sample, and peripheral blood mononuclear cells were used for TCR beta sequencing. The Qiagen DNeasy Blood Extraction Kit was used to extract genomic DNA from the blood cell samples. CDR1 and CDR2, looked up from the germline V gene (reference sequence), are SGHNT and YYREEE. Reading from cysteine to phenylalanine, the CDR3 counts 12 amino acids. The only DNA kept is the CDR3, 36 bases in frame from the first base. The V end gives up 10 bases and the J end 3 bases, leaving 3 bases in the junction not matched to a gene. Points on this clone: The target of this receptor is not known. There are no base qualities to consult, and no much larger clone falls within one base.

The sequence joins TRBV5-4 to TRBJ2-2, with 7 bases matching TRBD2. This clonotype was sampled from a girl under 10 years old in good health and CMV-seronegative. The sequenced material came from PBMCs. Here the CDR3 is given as CAARGDTGELFF. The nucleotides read TGTGCCGCACGGGGGGACACCGGGGAGCTGTTTTTT.